This T cell receptor beta chain is drawn from a study of CD8+CD57+ T cells in acquired aplastic anemia. Germline trimming cut 3 bases from V and 7 bases from J; bases unmatched to any gene: 2. In germline, CDR1 is MNHEY, CDR2 SMNVEV (reference sequence). The CDR3 is made up of 14 amino acids. Genomic DNA served as template for TCR beta VDJ and CDR3 profiling. In TCRdb, the reads were re-called with MiXCR into one record per CDR3 protein. This table has 350,000 to 450,000 distinct CDR3 sequences, under 80% appearing once. This clonotype occurred many times. Sequenced: sorted CD4+, CD8+, or CD8+CD57+ T cells (not recorded which) from PBMCs. The sequence was collected from a human donor in good health, serving as a control. V gene TRBV27 combines with J gene TRBJ2-7; TRBD2 matches at 14 bases. As DNA, the CDR3 is TGTGCCAGCAGTTTGACTAGCGGGGGGGGTGAGCAGTACTTC. Translated, it gives CASSLTSGGGEQYF.